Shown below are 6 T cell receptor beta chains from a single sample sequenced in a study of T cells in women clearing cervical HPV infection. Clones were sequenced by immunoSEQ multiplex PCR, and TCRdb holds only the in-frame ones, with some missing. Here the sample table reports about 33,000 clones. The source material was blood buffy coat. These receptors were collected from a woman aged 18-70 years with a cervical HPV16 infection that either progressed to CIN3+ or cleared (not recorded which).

The CDR3 protein is CASSPDGLGYTF. CDR3 DNA, as far as it was read: TGTGCCAGCTCACCTGATGGACTAGGC. The chain is built from TRBV18 and TRBJ1-2; D is ambiguous. The read halts 3 residues ahead of the CDR3 end, with the missing end drawn from the germline J gene. There are 12 residues in the CDR3. Germline values: CDR1 KGHSH, CDR2 LQKENI. The whole variable domain, remainder taken from reference TRBV18 and TRBJ1-2, is NAGVMQNPRHLVRRRGQEARLRCSPMKGHSHVYWYRQLPEEGLKFMVYLQKENIIDESGMPKERFSAEFPKEGPSILRIQQVVRGDSAAYFCASSPDGLGYTFGSGTRLTVV.

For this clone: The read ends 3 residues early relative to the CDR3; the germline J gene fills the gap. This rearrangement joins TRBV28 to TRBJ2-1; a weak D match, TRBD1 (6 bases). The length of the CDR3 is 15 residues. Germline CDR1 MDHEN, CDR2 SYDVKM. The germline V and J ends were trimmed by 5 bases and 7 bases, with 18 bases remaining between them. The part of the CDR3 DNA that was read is TGTGCCAGCAGTCTACAGGGCGGAATGCGAAATGAG. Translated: CASSLQGGMRNE. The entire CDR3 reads CASSLQGGMRNEQFF.

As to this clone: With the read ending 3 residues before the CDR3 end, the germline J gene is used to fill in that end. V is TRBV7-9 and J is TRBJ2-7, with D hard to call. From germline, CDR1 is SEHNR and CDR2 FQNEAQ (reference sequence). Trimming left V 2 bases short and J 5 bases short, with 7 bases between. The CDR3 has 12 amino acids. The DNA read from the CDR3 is TGTGCCAGCAGCTTAAGCCGTGACGAG. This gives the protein CASSLSRDE. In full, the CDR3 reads CASSLSRDEQYF.

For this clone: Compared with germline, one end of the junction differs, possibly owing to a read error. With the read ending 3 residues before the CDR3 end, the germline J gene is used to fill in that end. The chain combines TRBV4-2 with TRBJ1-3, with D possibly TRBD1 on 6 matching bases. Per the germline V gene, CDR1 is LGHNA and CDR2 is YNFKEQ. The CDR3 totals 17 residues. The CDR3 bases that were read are TGCGCCAGCAGCCAAGATCTTAAGACAGGCTTCCGAAACACC. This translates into CASSQDLKTGFRNT. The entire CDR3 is CASSQDLKTGFRNTIYF.

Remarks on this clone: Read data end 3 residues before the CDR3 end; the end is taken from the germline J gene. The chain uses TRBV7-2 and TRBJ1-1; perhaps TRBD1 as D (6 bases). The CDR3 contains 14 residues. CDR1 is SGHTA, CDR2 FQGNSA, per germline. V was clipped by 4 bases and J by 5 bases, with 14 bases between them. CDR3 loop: CASSSQGLGTEAFF. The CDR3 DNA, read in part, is TGTGCCAGCAGCTCACAGGGCCTTGGGACTGAA.

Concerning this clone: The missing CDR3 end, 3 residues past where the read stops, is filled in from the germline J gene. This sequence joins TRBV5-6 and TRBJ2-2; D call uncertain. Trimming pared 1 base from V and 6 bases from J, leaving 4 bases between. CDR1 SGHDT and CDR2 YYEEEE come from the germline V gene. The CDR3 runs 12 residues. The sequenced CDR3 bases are TGTGCCAGCAGCTTGCATTCCGGGGAG. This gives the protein CASSLHSGE. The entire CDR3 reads CASSLHSGELFF. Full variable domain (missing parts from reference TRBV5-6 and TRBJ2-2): DAGVTQSPTHLIKTRGQQVTLRCSPKSGHDTVSWYQQALGQGPQFIFQYYEEEERQRGNFPDRFSGHQFPNYSSELNVNALLLGDSALYLCASSLHSGELFFGEGSRLTVL.